This TCR beta chain is from a study of blood T cell repertoires in COVID-19. Study overall: Acute and convalescent COVID-19 specimens originated in the United States, Italy and Spain. PBMCs, B-cell-depleted T cells, or T cells provided the cDNA or gDNA that made up the material.

The V gene's germline CDR1 is MDHEN and CDR2 SYDVKM. The CDR3 has 23 amino acids. V lost 2 bases and J lost 2; bases outside the gene matches: 24. TCRdb's table, derived via immunoSEQ multiplex PCR, lists solely in-frame clones and lacks some. The table includes over 250,000 clones, approximately 87% detected once. The chain recombines TRBV28 with TRBJ2-5; 12 bases match TRBD2. Material: peripheral blood. This TCR was recovered from a woman aged 50 to 65 with acute or convalescent COVID-19. As DNA, the CDR3 is TGTGCCAGCAGTTTAAGGCGGGGGAGGAGGACTAGCGGGAATCCCAACTATCAAGAGACCCAGTACTTC. Protein: CASSLRRGRRTSGNPNYQETQYF.